This T cell receptor beta chain came from a study of tissue T cells after allogeneic stem cell transplantation. Germline assignment: CDR1 KGHPV and CDR2 FQNQEV (reference sequence). This CDR3 is built from 13 residues. Deletions cut 2 bases from V and 4 bases from J, with 3 bases between. The time point denotes: mouse harvest day 14 after allogeneic transplant. Tail vein injection delivered 10^7 T-cell-depleted bone marrow cells and 10^6 splenic CD5+ T cells. This mouse GVHD model was MHC-mismatched B6 to BALB/c, profiled day 7 or 14. Repertoires were generated with immunoSEQ multiplex PCR, while TCRdb's copy carries only in-frame clones and drops some. The data hold over 7,000 clones, with 34% observed a single time. About this clone: Gene names and germline match the mouse. The read ends 1 residue early relative to the CDR3; the germline J gene fills the gap.

The gene calls are TRBV26 and TRBJ1-6; no definite D call. TRBJ1-6 is an ORF; its function is uncertain. This TCR was recovered from a female BALB/c mouse given C57BL/6 T cells with graft-versus-host disease after an allogeneic hematopoietic cell transplant. The specimen sequenced was skin. The DNA read from the CDR3 is TGTGCCAGCAGTCTGAAATATAATTCGCCCCTCTAC. This translates into CASSLKYNSPLY. The full CDR3 reads CASSLKYNSPLYF.